The 4 T cell receptor beta chains below all came from one sample that was sequenced in a study of T cell clonality in common variable immunodeficiency. Profiled with immunoSEQ multiplex PCR; TCRdb holds only in-frame clones, not every one. The table lists approximately 37,000 clones, with no singletons. The sequencing input was peripheral blood mononuclear cells. The receptors were sampled from a person between 18 and 70 years old in good health.

This clone was recorded many times. Read data end 3 residues before the CDR3 end; the end is taken from the germline J gene. The rearrangement links TRBV6-4 to TRBJ2-3; TRBD1 is a possible D gene (7 bases). The germline V and J ends were trimmed by 6 bases and 2 bases, with 12 bases remaining between them. There are 14 residues in the CDR3. CDR1 and CDR2 from the germline V gene are MRHNA and SNTAGT. The CDR3 bases that were read are TGTGCCAGCAGGCAGGGGGAGGACACAGATACG. As protein: CASRQGEDTDT. The whole CDR3 sequence is CASRQGEDTDTQYF.

In this sample, this clone turned up a few times. The read terminates 3 residues before the CDR3 end, so the remaining end is supplied by the germline J gene. The rearrangement uses TRBV20-1 and TRBJ2-1; 8 bases match TRBD1. The germline V gene has CDR1 DFQATT and CDR2 SNEGSKA (reference sequence). CDR3 length: 15 amino acids. The V segment lost 6 bases and the J segment 9 bases; nucleotides outside the gene matches: 16. The CDR3 sequence is CSANPKGQVGGEQFF. The CDR3 DNA, read in part, is TGCAGTGCGAATCCGAAGGGACAGGTCGGGGGTGAG.

This clone was seen repeatedly, ten times or more. The sequenced fragment ends 3 residues before the CDR3 boundary, so the rest is inferred from the germline J gene. The same CDR3 can be traced to other DNA sequences in this sample. This chain uses TRBV18 with TRBJ2-2, with D perhaps TRBD1 or TRBD2 (5 bases each). The CDR3 extends over 16 amino acids. CDR1 is KGHSH, CDR2 LQKENI, per germline. Trimming cost V 0 bases and J 3 bases, with 11 bases left between them. CDR3 protein: CASSPPSGSDTGELFF. The CDR3 bases that were read are TGTGCCAGCTCACCACCGTCAGGGAGCGACACCGGGGAG.

This clone was seen at least ten times. The read terminates 3 residues ahead of where the CDR3 ends, so the germline J gene completes it. The chain has TRBV14 and TRBJ1-1; D is unclear. The CDR3 has 14 amino acids. Per germline, CDR1 SGHDN and CDR2 FVKESK. This chain's CDR3 is CASSPRDIEYSAFF. CDR3 bases read: TGTGCCAGCAGCCCACGAGATATAGAGTATTCG. Supplemented by reference TRBV14 and TRBJ1-1, the full variable domain reads EAGVTQFPSHSVIEKGQTVTLRCDPISGHDNLYWYRRVMGKEIKFLLHFVKESKQDESGMPNNRFLAERTGGTYSTLKVQPAELEDSGVYFCASSPRDIEYSAFFGQGTRLTVV.